These T cell receptor beta chains were read from a single sample in a study of T cell repertoires in cytomegalovirus infection. No antigen is known for these receptors. TCRdb independently ran MiXCR on the reads; one entry per CDR3 protein. Of roughly 220,000 distinct CDR3 sequences in the sample, around two fifths were seen once. This sample comprised CD8+ T cells from cultured PBMCs, obtained from culture after CMV antigen stimulation. These receptor sequences come from a human donor in good health (CMV status not recorded). Some clones in this sample may be carry-over from other donors' samples. Both conserved end residues are part of each CDR3. A D gene is named only where the DNA matches it firmly. The size of a clone is reported for some rows only, either as once, few or many, or as a class for expanded clones.

d_call clone_size j_call v_call cdr3_nt cdr3_aa
- few TRBJ1-1 TRBV10-3 TGTGCCATCAGTGAGTCGAGTCAGGGACCCTTGAACACTGAAGCTTTCTTT CAISESSQGPLNTEAFF
- - TRBJ1-1 TRBV11-1 TGTGCCAGCAGCTTAGTAGAATCCCACGGTATTGAAGCTTTCTTT CASSLVESHGIEAFF
- few TRBJ2-3 TRBV7-6 TGTGCCAGCAGCTTTGCCGGGACAAACCCGGGGGGCACAGATACGCAGTATTTT CASSFAGTNPGGTDTQYF
- - TRBJ2-1 TRBV15 TGTGCCACCAGTCGGGCCTACAATGAGCAGTTCTTC CATSRAYNEQFF
TRBD2 - TRBJ2-5 TRBV20-1 TGCAGTGCTAGAGATCTGGCGACTAGCGGGGAGACCCAGTACTTC CSARDLATSGETQYF
- - TRBJ2-7 TRBV10-3 TGTGCCATCAGTGATCCTAGGCTCCGCTACGAGCAGTACTTC CAISDPRLRYEQYF
TRBD2 - TRBJ2-7 TRBV20-1 TGCAGTGCTAGAGATGCGGGAGGGCCTCCCGAGCAGTACTTC CSARDAGGPPEQYF
- - TRBJ1-2 TRBV28 TGTGCCAGCAGGACCCATGAGGGCTACACCTTC CASRTHEGYTF
TRBD1 - TRBJ2-5 TRBV27 TGTGCCAGCAGTACGGGACAGGGGGCAACCCAGTACTTC CASSTGQGATQYF
- - TRBJ2-5 TRBV28 TGTGCCAGCAGTCCCCTCCAAGAGACCCAGTACTTC CASSPLQETQYF
- - TRBJ2-1 TRBV24-1 TGTGCCACCAGTGATTCGGGGCTACCACGCTCCCTTTTTACCTACAATGAGCAGTTCTTC CATSDSGLPRSLFTYNEQFF
- - TRBJ1-1 TRBV7-9 TGTGCCAGCAGCTTAAAGACTGAAGCTTTCTTT CASSLKTEAFF
TRBD1 - TRBJ1-1 TRBV6-1 TGTGCCAGCAGTGACGGGACAGGGGGCACTGAAGCTTTCTTT CASSDGTGGTEAFF
TRBD1 - TRBJ2-7 TRBV28 TGTGCCAGCAGGCCCCCGGGACAGGAATACTACGAGCAGTACTTC CASRPPGQEYYEQYF
- - TRBJ1-2 TRBV27 TGTGCCAGCAGTTTCCTTAGACCTAGTGGATTTGCGGACTATGGCTACACCTTC CASSFLRPSGFADYGYTF
- few TRBJ2-1 TRBV11-2 TGTGCCAGCAGCCCTAGCCCCATGACTAGTTCGGATGAGCAGTTCTTC CASSPSPMTSSDEQFF
- few TRBJ1-3 TRBV15 TGTGCCACCAGCAGAGAACACAGGCCAACTGGAAACACCATATATTTT CATSREHRPTGNTIYF
TRBD1 many TRBJ1-1 TRBV28 TGTGCCAGCAGCCGGGGACAGGGGTTGAACACTGAAGCTTTCTTT CASSRGQGLNTEAFF
- once TRBJ2-3 TRBV5-1 TGCGCCAGCAGCTTTAGCGATCCGGGCACAGATACGCAGTATTTT CASSFSDPGTDTQYF
- once TRBJ2-7 TRBV9 TGTGCCAGCAGCGTAGGCTCGTTGGGGTACGAGCAGTACTTC CASSVGSLGYEQYF
TRBD2 many TRBJ2-3 TRBV7-2 TGTGCCAGCAGGCCGGGGCGGGAGCGTTCAGATACGCAGTATTTT CASRPGRERSDTQYF
- - TRBJ2-3 TRBV4-1 TGCGCCAGCAGCCCCGGGGGAGGAACTGCAGATACGCAGTATTTT CASSPGGGTADTQYF
- few TRBJ1-1 TRBV5-5 TGTGCCAGCAGCTTGGTACACTCCGGGACACCGAGGAACACTGAAGCTTTCTTT CASSLVHSGTPRNTEAFF
- - TRBJ2-3 TRBV11-2 TGTGCCAGCAGCCCCCACGGTAGGGCCACAGATACGCAGTATTTT CASSPHGRATDTQYF
- once TRBJ2-5 TRBV29-1 TGCAGCGTTGAAGATAATACGGAGACCCAGTACTTC CSVEDNTETQYF
- - TRBJ2-7 TRBV27 TGTGCCAGCAGTGTTACCGGGAGTGGCGAGCAGTACTTC CASSVTGSGEQYF
TRBD1 - TRBJ2-2 TRBV2 TGTGCCAGCAGTGAAAGGGCAGGGGGCCCATTCGCGAACACCGGGGAGCTGTTTTTT CASSERAGGPFANTGELFF